This T cell receptor beta chain was captured by sequencing in a study of shared clonotypes between healthy human individuals. On the study more broadly: Each donor contributed plates that comprised three CD4 naive, three CD4 memory, two CD8 naive and one CD8 memory.

Each donor was a Caucasian adult residing in Nashville, Tennessee. As processed by the authors: Junction-only sequences without quality scores came from ImmunoSEQ, so filtering differed. TCRdb's table, derived via immunoSEQ multiplex PCR, lists solely in-frame clones and lacks some. The V and J calls and clone size come from that table; D and trimming were worked out from the DNA. The sample yields about a million clones, roughly 80% seen once. Per the germline V gene, CDR1 is SEHNR and CDR2 is FQNEAQ (reference sequence). The CDR3 loop spans 19 amino acids. The ends lost 5 bases at V and 0 bases at J; junction bases unmatched: 13.

The receptor comes from a man younger than 30 in good health. Some clones in this sample may be carry-over from other donors' samples. The chain links TRBV7-9 to TRBJ2-6; 7 nucleotides match TRBD2. The sample taken for sequencing was memory CD4+ T cells from PBMCs. Subset defined: CD45RA-negative fraction. CDR3 residues: CASSMGRGLGDSGANVLTF. The CDR3 DNA sequence: TGTGCCAGCAGCATGGGGAGGGGCTTAGGGGACTCTGGGGCCAACGTCCTGACTTTC. The full variable domain, in which reference TRBV7-9 and TRBJ2-6 provide the parts outside the CDR3, is DTGVSQNPRHKITKRGQNVTFRCDPISEHNRLYWYRQTLGQGPEFLTYFQNEAQLEKSRLLSDRFSAERPKGSFSTLEIQRTEQGDSAMYLCASSMGRGLGDSGANVLTFGAGSRLTVL.